This is a list of T cell receptor beta chains from one sample in a study of shared clonotypes between healthy human individuals. Profiling relied on immunoSEQ multiplex PCR, and the TCRdb table lists in-frame clones only, not all of them. The sample lists around 1,900,000 clones, 93% occurring once. Sequencing was performed on naive CD8+ T cells from PBMCs. These receptors came from a man between 18 and 29 years old in good health. Some clones in this sample may be carry-over from other donors' samples. Each CDR3 is given with its conserved first and last residue. Each record gives: V gene, CDR3 length, J gene, CDR3 protein.

TRBV5-4	12	TRBJ2-7	CASSPPGSEQYF
TRBV6-5	14	TRBJ2-5	CASKGGGKQETQYF
TRBV7-9	14	TRBJ2-4	CASSPRDSKNIQYF
TRBV19	13	TRBJ2-7	CASSIGPAREQYF
TRBV11-2	14	TRBJ2-2	CASRGLAGAGELFF
TRBV6-5	15	TRBJ1-6	CASSYSTPGISPLHF
TRBV16	14	TRBJ2-7	CASSHRTGLYEQYF
TRBV13	16	TRBJ2-2	CASSPFGPTSPGELFF
TRBV7-9	13	TRBJ2-7	CASSFSPGNEQYF
TRBV9	12	TRBJ2-1	CASSAPDHLQFF
TRBV28	15	TRBJ2-7	CASSTHVPSSYEQYF
TRBV14	14	TRBJ1-2	CASSPPRQKDGYTF
TRBV9	16	TRBJ1-1	CASSPRVTKLYTEAFF
TRBV6-1	18	TRBJ1-1	CASSAVRDLLQGHTEAFF
TRBV28	12	TRBJ2-7	CASSLLDYEQYF
TRBV21-1	12	TRBJ2-7	CASSRRFRQQYF
TRBV7-9	16	TRBJ2-1	CASSLNRQGPDNEQFF
TRBV7-2	15	TRBJ2-7	CASSLRGQGSEEQYF
TRBV5-6	15	TRBJ1-4	CASSSPGAANEKLFF
TRBV4-1	15	TRBJ2-7	CASSQDRGTSYEQYF
TRBV27	15	TRBJ2-7	CASSLRSQKFYEQYF
TRBV7-9	14	TRBJ2-1	CASSLDPLGNEQFF
TRBV4-3	16	TRBJ2-1	CASSQDGGPSYNEQFF
TRBV29-1	16	TRBJ1-2	CSVEEGTGSGSYGYTF
TRBV15	16	TRBJ2-7	CATSKGWNRGPYEQYF
TRBV5-1	13	TRBJ2-3	CASRLASTDTQYF
TRBV19	17	TRBJ2-5	CASSPSPPAGEGETQYF
TRBV27	14	TRBJ2-3	CASSMGRGTDTQYF
TRBV27	16	TRBJ2-7	CASSLSGTGELRGQYF
TRBV7-8	14	TRBJ2-5	CASRSGGLNETQYF
TRBV4-1	16	TRBJ2-1	CASSQDASLIYNEQFF
TRBV9	15	TRBJ2-5	CASSPNGGIQETQYF
TRBV27	15	TRBJ1-5	CASSLAGGGNQPQHF
TRBV9	15	TRBJ2-7	CASSTGTGNSYEQYF
TRBV9	17	TRBJ2-1	CASSKTATSGRVNEQFF
TRBV2	12	TRBJ1-1	CASSDVPGDPFF
TRBV30	14	TRBJ2-7	CAWREPHPHYEQYF
TRBV7-9	14	TRBJ1-1	CASTYIGGVPEAFF
TRBV27	14	TRBJ2-3	CASSFLGSTDTQYF
TRBV6-5	11	TRBJ1-1	CASTKGTEAFF
TRBV28	15	TRBJ2-3	CASSSAWSGSGSPDF
TRBV28	15	TRBJ2-3	CASSLGTGRGDTQYF
TRBV12-5	16	TRBJ2-3	CASGPPGAEITDTQYF
TRBV7-9	14	TRBJ1-3	CASSLTRVGNTIYF
TRBV9	16	TRBJ2-3	CASSPAGTGGTDTQYF
TRBV9	16	TRBJ2-7	CASSPSPGRALREQYF
TRBV9	16	TRBJ1-2	CASSVEGKPLWGGYTF
TRBV5-6	14	TRBJ2-7	CASSGGQGVREQYF
TRBV7-2	14	TRBJ2-7	CASSRPDGSYEQYF
TRBV9	15	TRBJ1-1	CASSGGQGINTEAFF
TRBV28	14	TRBJ1-5	CASSPLEPNQPQHF
TRBV7-3	17	TRBJ2-1	CASSLKTGLGEDNEQFF